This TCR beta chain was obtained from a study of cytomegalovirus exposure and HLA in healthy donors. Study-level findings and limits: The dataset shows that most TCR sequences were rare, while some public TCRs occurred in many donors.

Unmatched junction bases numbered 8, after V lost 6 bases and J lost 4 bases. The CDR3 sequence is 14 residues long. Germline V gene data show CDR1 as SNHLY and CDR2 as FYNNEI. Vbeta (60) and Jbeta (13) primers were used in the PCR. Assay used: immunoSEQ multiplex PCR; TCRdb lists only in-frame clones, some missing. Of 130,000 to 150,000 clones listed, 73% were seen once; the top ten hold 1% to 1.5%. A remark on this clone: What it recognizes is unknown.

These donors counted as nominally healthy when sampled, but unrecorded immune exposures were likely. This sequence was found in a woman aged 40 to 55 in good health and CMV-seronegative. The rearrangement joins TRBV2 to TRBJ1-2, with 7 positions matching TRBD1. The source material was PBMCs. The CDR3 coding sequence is TGTGCCAGCAGGCTCCGGGACAGTACCTATGGCTACACCTTC. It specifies CASRLRDSTYGYTF.